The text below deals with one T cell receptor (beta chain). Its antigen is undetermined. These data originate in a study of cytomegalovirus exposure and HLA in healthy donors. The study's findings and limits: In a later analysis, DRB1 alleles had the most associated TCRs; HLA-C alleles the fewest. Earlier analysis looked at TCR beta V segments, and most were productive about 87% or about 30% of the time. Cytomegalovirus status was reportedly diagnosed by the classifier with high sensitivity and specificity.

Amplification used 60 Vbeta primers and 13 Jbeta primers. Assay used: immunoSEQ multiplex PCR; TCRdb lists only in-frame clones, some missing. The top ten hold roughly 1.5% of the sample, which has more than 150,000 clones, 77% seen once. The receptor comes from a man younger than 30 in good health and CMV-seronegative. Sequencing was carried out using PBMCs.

CDR3: CASSLVGHSTDTQYF. The CDR3 nucleotides read TGTGCCAGCAGCTTAGTGGGACATAGCACAGATACGCAGTATTTT. The chain uses TRBV7-2 and TRBJ2-3; D is possibly TRBD1 (6 bases). The CDR3 is 15 amino acids. V lost 1 base and J lost 0, with 8 bases in between. Looked up from germline, CDR1 is SGHTA and CDR2 is FQGNSA.